This T cell receptor beta chain came from a study of OX40 agonist ivuxolimab in advanced cancers. Looking at the study overall: Dose-escalation patients' cancers were hepatocellular carcinoma, melanoma, renal cell or head and neck cancer. Study findings and constraints: By week 6 at 0.1 to 3.0 mg/kg, blood CD4+ and CD8+ T cells had expanded clonally.

Sequenced by immunoSEQ multiplex PCR; TCRdb stores in-frame clones only, minus some. Among fewer than 100,000 clones listed, approximately 80% were seen once. About this clone itself: Its specificity is unknown.

Autoimmune disease history or systemic immunosuppression excluded patients. Looked up from germline, CDR1 is LNHDA and CDR2 is SQIVND (reference sequence). The CDR3 runs to 14 residues. The V gene end was trimmed by 5 bases and the J gene end by 4 bases; junction bases not matched to a gene: 2. V and J are TRBV19 and TRBJ2-5, with TRBD2 identical over 12 bases. This receptor was identified in an adult with an advanced solid tumor such as melanoma, head and neck, liver or kidney cancer. Material: CD4+ or CD8+ T cells sorted from blood, obtained in a trial of the OX40 agonist ivuxolimab. CDR3 sequence (DNA): TGTGCCAGTAGTTCGACTAGCGGGAGAGAGACCCAGTACTTC. Protein sequence: CASSSTSGRETQYF.